These 30 T cell receptor beta chains were all obtained from the same sample, sequenced in a study of cytomegalovirus exposure and HLA in healthy donors. Only in-frame clones appear in the TCRdb table, and some are missing; sequencing was by immunoSEQ multiplex PCR. The table has 160,000 or so clones, around 90% seen once. Sequencing used PBMCs. Receptors originate from a young man in good health and CMV-seronegative.

This rearrangement joins TRBV19 to TRBJ2-1; D is possibly TRBD2 (7 bases). The CDR3 consists of 13 residues. Per the germline V gene, CDR1 is LNHDA and CDR2 is SQIVND (reference sequence). Trimming shortened V by 9 bases and J by 5 bases, and 14 bases separated the two germline ends. The CDR3 nucleotides are TGTGCCAGCTCTAGGGGGGGCAACAATGAGCAGTTCTTC. Residues: CASSRGGNNEQFF.

CDR3 region: CASSQESAVTSLAKNIQYF. CDR3 nucleotide sequence: TGTGCCAGCAGCCAAGAGTCGGCGGTAACCTCCTTAGCCAAAAACATTCAGTACTTC. The chain recombines TRBV4-2 with TRBJ2-4; the D is unclear. CDR3 length: 19 residues. The V end lost 0 bases, the J end lost 0 bases, and 18 bases lay between the germline ends. Germline CDR1 LGHNA, CDR2 YNFKEQ.

This rearrangement joins TRBV5-4 to TRBJ2-5; tentatively, D is TRBD2 (6 bases). The CDR3 spans 12 residues. CDR1 is SGHNT and CDR2 is YYREEE in the germline V gene (reference sequence). The ends were cut back, 3 bases at V and 4 bases at J, with 7 bases in the middle. The CDR3 DNA reads TGTGCCAGCAGCTGGGACTCAGAGACCCAGTACTTC. Its protein is CASSWDSETQYF.

The V and J genes are TRBV6-5 and TRBJ2-7, with a weak D call TRBD2 (5 bases). CDR3 length equals 15 residues. The germline V and J ends were trimmed by 2 bases and 2 bases, with 13 bases remaining between them. Germline V gene sequence: CDR1 MNHEY, CDR2 SVGAGI. CDR3 residues: CASSYEGSPAYEQYF. CDR3 nucleotide sequence: TGTGCCAGCAGTTACGAGGGCAGTCCCGCCTACGAGCAGTACTTC.

The chain couples TRBV28 to TRBJ2-1; 9 bases line up with TRBD1. J was trimmed by 6 bases and V by 3 bases; bases with no gene match: 6. The CDR3 has 15 amino acids. CDR1 is MDHEN, CDR2 SYDVKM, per germline. The CDR3 nucleotides read TGTGCCAGCAGTTTTGGGACAGGGAAGGGCAATGAGCAGTTCTTC. Protein sequence: CASSFGTGKGNEQFF.

This clone appeared a single time. The chain carries TRBV27 and TRBJ2-1; 7 nucleotides align to TRBD1. This CDR3 has 13 amino acids. Per germline, CDR1 MNHEY and CDR2 SMNVEV (reference sequence). J gave up 6 bases and V 6 bases, and 5 bases lay outside the gene matches. Written as DNA, the CDR3 is TGTGCCAGCAGCCCGACAGGGAGCAATGAGCAGTTCTTC. It encodes CASSPTGSNEQFF.

The chain joins TRBV19 to TRBJ2-3; 8 bases map to TRBD1. V lost 6 bases to trimming and J lost 4 bases; unmatched junction nucleotides: 12. Germline CDR1 LNHDA, CDR2 SQIVND (reference sequence). The CDR3 covers 16 residues. Written as DNA, the CDR3 is TGTGCCAGTAGACCGAGGACAGGGCGCACACCAGATACGCAGTATTTT. Translating it yields CASRPRTGRTPDTQYF.

The chain has TRBV5-1 and TRBJ1-4, with 10 bases matching TRBD1. Germline V gives CDR1 SGHRS, CDR2 YFSETQ. The trim removed 4 bases at V and 10 bases at J, leaving 10 bases unmatched. This CDR3 region has 15 residues. The CDR3 protein is CASSPRQGALGKLFF. CDR3 bases: TGCGCCAGCAGCCCGCGACAGGGGGCTTTGGGAAAACTGTTTTTT.

The chain employs TRBV6-1 and TRBJ2-5; 8 nucleotides line up with TRBD2. Germline CDR1 reads MNHNS; CDR2 reads SASEGT. This CDR3 is 13 amino acids long. V lost 4 bases to trimming and J lost 4 bases; unmatched junction nucleotides: 2. DNA for the CDR3: TGTGCCAGCAGTGGCGGGGGGCGAGAGACCCAGTACTTC. As protein: CASSGGGRETQYF.

This chain joins TRBV27 and TRBJ2-1; TRBD2 is a possible D gene (7 bases). The CDR3 runs 16 residues. Per germline, CDR1 MNHEY and CDR2 SMNVEV (reference sequence). V shed 1 base and J shed 6 bases, with 16 bases lying between them. CDR3 sequence: CASSLLGGGPFNEQFF. The DNA of the CDR3 is TGTGCCAGCAGTTTATTGGGGGGGGGCCCCTTCAATGAGCAGTTCTTC.

This clone was counted between two and nine times. The rearrangement joins TRBV7-9 to TRBJ1-2; D unclear. CDR3 length: 15 residues. Germline CDR1 reads SEHNR; CDR2 reads FQNEAQ (reference sequence). V was trimmed by 1 base and J by 0 bases, leaving 9 bases between them. CDR3 nucleotides: TGTGCCAGCAGCTTAGATCTGATAGCTAACTATGGCTACACCTTC. This gives the protein CASSLDLIANYGYTF.

This clone was observed many times. The V call is TRBV6-4, the J call TRBJ2-2; TRBD1 agrees at 7 bases. Trimming at V came to 6 bases and at J to 5 bases, leaving 6 bases not matched to a gene. The CDR3 loop spans 14 amino acids. Germline V gene sequence: CDR1 MRHNA, CDR2 SNTAGT. CDR3 sequence reads: CASSRTGDTGELFF. The CDR3, as DNA: TGTGCCAGCAGCCGGACAGGAGATACCGGGGAGCTGTTTTTT.

Comments on this clone: Other DNA sequences in this sample translate to the same CDR3. The DNA for the CDR3 is TGCAGCGTTGACGATCGACAGGCTAATGAGCAGTTCTTC. Protein product: CSVDDRQANEQFF. The chain uses TRBV29-1 and TRBJ2-1; weak D call: TRBD1 (6 bases). CDR3 length: 13 residues. In germline, CDR1 is SQVTM, CDR2 ANQGSEA. Trimming took off 3 bases at V and 7 bases at J, with 13 bases between the two ends.

This clone was observed once. The CDR3 region is CASTSDGRRVEQFF. The CDR3 nucleotides are TGTGCCAGTACCTCGGACGGGAGAAGAGTTGAGCAGTTCTTC. The chain is built from TRBV27 and TRBJ2-1, with a tentative D call TRBD2 (6 bases). Trimming took 9 bases from V and 9 from J, leaving 21 bases between them. The CDR3 contains 14 residues. Per germline, CDR1 MNHEY and CDR2 SMNVEV (reference sequence).

This chain joins TRBV6-5 and TRBJ1-1, with a tentative D call TRBD1 (5 bases). The V gene lost 7 bases and the J gene lost 3 bases, with 12 bases spanning the gap. The CDR3 has 13 amino acids. Germline CDR1 MNHEY, CDR2 SVGAGI. CDR3 DNA sequence: TGTGCCAGCAATCTAGGGGTTTACACTGAAGCTTTCTTT. Its translation: CASNLGVYTEAFF.

This clone was picked up one time. The chain links TRBV5-1 to TRBJ1-5; D is perhaps TRBD1 (5 bases). This CDR3 is built from 14 residues. With 5 bases removed from V and 7 bases from J, the gap between germline ends came to 16 bases. Germline V gene sequence: CDR1 SGHRS, CDR2 YFSETQ. The CDR3 sequence is CASSQSGVDQPQHF. The CDR3 coding sequence is TGCGCCAGCAGTCAGTCGGGGGTGGACCAGCCCCAGCATTTT.

The CDR3 is CASSLEQNTEAFF. In DNA, the CDR3 is TGTGCCAGCAGCTTAGAACAGAACACTGAAGCTTTCTTT. V usage is TRBV7-2 and J usage is TRBJ1-1; no clear D gene. V shed 1 base and J shed 1 base, with 4 bases lying between them. Germline values: CDR1 SGHTA, CDR2 FQGNSA. CDR3 size: 13 residues. Drawing the rest from reference TRBV7-2 and TRBJ1-1, the complete variable domain is GAGVSQSPSNKVTEKGKDVELRCDPISGHTALYWYRQSLGQGLEFLIYFQGNSAPDKSGLPSDRFSAERTGGSVSTLTIQRTQQEDSAVYLCASSLEQNTEAFFGQGTRLTVV.

The V gene is TRBV6-5, the J gene TRBJ2-2, with TRBD1 matching 7 bases. Per germline, CDR1 MNHEY and CDR2 SVGAGI. This CDR3 region has 15 residues. The V segment lost 8 bases and the J segment 4 bases; nucleotides outside the gene matches: 10. CDR3 residues: CASRQTGIATGELFF. As DNA, the CDR3 is TGTGCCAGCCGACAGACAGGGATAGCCACCGGGGAGCTGTTTTTT.

V and J are TRBV4-2 and TRBJ2-1; TRBD1 is a possible D gene (6 bases). Trimming removed 4 bases from V and 0 bases from J, with 10 bases in between. CDR1 is LGHNA and CDR2 is YNFKEQ in the germline V gene. This CDR3 is 15 amino acids long. CDR3 residues: CASSPGESSYNEQFF. The DNA for the CDR3 is TGTGCCAGCAGCCCAGGGGAGAGCTCCTACAATGAGCAGTTCTTC.

The chain couples TRBV25-1 to TRBJ2-4; D not certain. From germline, CDR1 is MGHDK and CDR2 SYGVNS. Trimming took off 6 bases at V and 0 bases at J, with 9 bases between the two ends. CDR3 length: 14 amino acids. CDR3: CASRALGAKNIQYF. The CDR3 DNA is TGTGCCAGCAGGGCCCTAGGAGCCAAAAACATTCAGTACTTC.

This clone has just one count. This chain joins TRBV5-1 and TRBJ2-5; D is uncertain. The CDR3 is 13 residues long. CDR1 is SGHRS, CDR2 YFSETQ, per germline. V shed 1 base and J shed 2 bases, with 6 bases lying between them. This chain's CDR3 is CASSLSSQETQYF. The CDR3 region has the DNA TGCGCCAGCAGCTTGTCTAGTCAAGAGACCCAGTACTTC.

The chain links TRBV9 to TRBJ2-7, with 8 bases aligning to TRBD1. Looked up from germline, CDR1 is SGDLS and CDR2 is YYNGEE. V gave up 4 bases and J gave up 1 base; unmatched junction bases: 19. This CDR3 spans 19 amino acids. CDR3 amino acids: CASSPTPPRDRLVSYEQYF. The CDR3 nucleotides read TGTGCCAGCAGCCCAACTCCCCCTAGGGACAGGCTGGTTTCCTACGAGCAGTACTTC.

The CDR3 DNA follows: TGTGCCAGCAGCTTCTCACAGGATGAAAAACTGTTTTTT. This encodes CASSFSQDEKLFF. The chain joins TRBV7-8 to TRBJ1-4; maybe TRBD1 (5 bases). The CDR3 length is 13 residues. V dropped 3 bases and J dropped 6 bases, with 8 bases sitting between them. From germline, CDR1 is SGHVS and CDR2 FQNEAQ.

V gene TRBV11-3 combines with J gene TRBJ2-1, with D perhaps matching TRBD1 (6 bases). Trimming shortened V by 0 bases and J by 11 bases, and 8 bases separated the two germline ends. The CDR3 sequence is 12 residues long. In germline, CDR1 is SGHNT, CDR2 YENEEA. CDR3 sequence reads: CASSLDGGQQFF. The CDR3 nucleotides are TGTGCCAGCAGCTTAGATGGGGGCCAGCAGTTCTTC. Drawing the rest from reference TRBV11-3 and TRBJ2-1, the complete variable domain is EAGVVQSPRYKIIEKKQPVAFWCNPISGHNTLYWYLQNLGQGPELLIRYENEEAVDDSQLPKDRFSAERLKGVDSTLKIQPAELGDSAVYLCASSLDGGQQFFGPGTRLTVL.

This chain joins TRBV6-1 and TRBJ2-5, with 7 bases lining up with TRBD1. V was clipped by 3 bases and J by 5 bases; unmatched bases: 6. Germline lookup yields CDR1 MNHNS and CDR2 SASEGT. CDR3 length: 14 residues. The CDR3 protein is CASSEDRIKETQYF. The CDR3 DNA follows: TGTGCCAGCAGTGAGGACAGGATAAAGGAGACCCAGTACTTC.

This sequence joins TRBV15 and TRBJ1-3; TRBD1 aligns across 9 bases. In germline, CDR1 is LNHNV, CDR2 YYDKDF (reference sequence). V lost 4 bases and J lost 11; bases outside the gene matches: 12. CDR3 size: 15 residues. The CDR3 nucleotides read TGTGCCACCAGCAACCGGGACAGGGCCGCCCGTTCCATATATTTT. As protein: CATSNRDRAARSIYF.

The rearrangement joins TRBV29-1 to TRBJ2-3; 8 nucleotides line up with TRBD2. This CDR3 region has 13 residues. Per germline, CDR1 SQVTM and CDR2 ANQGSEA. The trim removed 3 bases at V and 6 bases at J, leaving 5 bases unmatched. The CDR3 coding sequence is TGCAGCGTTGAGGCGACTAGCGTTGATACGCAGTATTTT. The encoded protein is CSVEATSVDTQYF.

The rearrangement joins TRBV2 to TRBJ2-2; 7 bases line up with TRBD1. CDR3 size: 14 residues. The germline CDR1 and CDR2 sequences are SNHLY and FYNNEI. J lost 6 bases, V lost 5 bases, and 6 bases had no gene match. CDR3 region: CASSWDSGAGELFF. Written as DNA, the CDR3 is TGTGCCAGCAGTTGGGACAGTGGGGCCGGGGAGCTGTTTTTT. Complete variable domain (other parts from reference TRBV2 and TRBJ2-2): EPEVTQTPSHQVTQMGQEVILRCVPISNHLYFYWYRQILGQKVEFLVSFYNNEISEKSEIFDDQFSVERPDGSNFTLKIRSTKLEDSAMYFCASSWDSGAGELFFGEGSRLTVL.

J is TRBJ2-5 and V is TRBV20-1; D not resolved. This CDR3 spans 10 amino acids. Trimming left V 6 bases short and J 5 bases short, with 7 bases between. The germline CDR1 and CDR2 sequences are DFQATT and SNEGSKA (reference sequence). DNA of the CDR3: TGCAGTGCCATGGGCGAGACCCAGTACTTC. It codes for CSAMGETQYF.

The V and J genes are TRBV27 and TRBJ1-2; maybe TRBD1 (6 bases). The CDR3 sequence is 14 residues long. The V end lost 4 bases, the J end lost 4 bases, and 13 bases lay between the germline ends. The germline V gene has CDR1 MNHEY and CDR2 SMNVEV (reference sequence). CDR3 protein: CASSSTSGVYGYTF. CDR3 nucleotide sequence: TGTGCCAGCAGTTCTACGTCAGGGGTCTATGGCTACACCTTC.